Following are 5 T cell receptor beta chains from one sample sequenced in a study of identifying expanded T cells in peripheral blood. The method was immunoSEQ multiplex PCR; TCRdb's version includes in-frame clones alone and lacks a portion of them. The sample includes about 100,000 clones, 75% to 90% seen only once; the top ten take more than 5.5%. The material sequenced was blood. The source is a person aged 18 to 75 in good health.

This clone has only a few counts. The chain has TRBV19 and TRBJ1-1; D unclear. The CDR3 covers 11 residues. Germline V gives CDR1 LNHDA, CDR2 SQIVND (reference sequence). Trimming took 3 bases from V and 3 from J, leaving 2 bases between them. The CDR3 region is CASSMHTEAFF. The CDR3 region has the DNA TGTGCCAGTAGTATGCACACTGAAGCTTTCTTT.

The CDR3 spells CASSLGDPYNEQFF. The CDR3 nucleotides are TGCGCCAGCAGCTTGGGGGATCCCTACAATGAGCAGTTCTTC. The rearrangement links TRBV5-1 to TRBJ2-1; D gene ambiguous. Germline values: CDR1 SGHRS, CDR2 YFSETQ. Deletions cut 0 bases from V and 2 bases from J, with 6 bases between. The CDR3 extends over 14 amino acids.

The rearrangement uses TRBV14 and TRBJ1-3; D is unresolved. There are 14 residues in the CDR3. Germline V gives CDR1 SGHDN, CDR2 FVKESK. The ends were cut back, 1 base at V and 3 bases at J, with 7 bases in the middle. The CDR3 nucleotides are TGTGCCAGCAGCCAAGCCGTTGTTGGAAACACCATATATTTT. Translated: CASSQAVVGNTIYF.

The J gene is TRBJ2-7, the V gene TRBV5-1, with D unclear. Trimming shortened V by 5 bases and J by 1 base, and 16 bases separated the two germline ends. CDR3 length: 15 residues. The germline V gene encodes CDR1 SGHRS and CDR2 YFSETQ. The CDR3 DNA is TGCGCCAGCAGGGAATTATTGGTCGAGTCCTACGAGCAGTACTTC. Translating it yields CASRELLVESYEQYF. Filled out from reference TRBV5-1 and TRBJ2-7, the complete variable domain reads KAGVTQTPRYLIKTRGQQVTLSCSPISGHRSVSWYQQTPGQGLQFLFEYFSETQRNKGNFPGRFSGRQFSNSRSEMNVSTLELGDSALYLCASRELLVESYEQYFGPGTRLTVT.

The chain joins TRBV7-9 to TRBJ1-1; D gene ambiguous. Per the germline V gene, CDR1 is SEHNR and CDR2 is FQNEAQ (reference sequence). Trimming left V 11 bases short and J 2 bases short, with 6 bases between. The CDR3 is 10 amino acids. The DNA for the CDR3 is TGTGCCGGGTCAAACACTGAAGCTTTCTTT. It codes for CAGSNTEAFF.